Below are 10 T cell receptor beta chains sequenced from a single sample in a study of control samples from healthy donors and cancer patients. Clones were read by immunoSEQ multiplex PCR, and TCRdb kept only the in-frame ones, dropping some. The sample consists of 140,000 or so clones, 75% to 95% of them appearing once. The sequencing input was blood. The receptors stem from a man aged 30-40 years in good health.

CDR3 loop: CASRRGGTNEKLFF. DNA of the CDR3: TGTGCCAGCAGACGGGGGGGGACTAATGAAAAACTGTTTTTT. V is TRBV5-4 and J is TRBJ1-4, with D possibly being TRBD1 (5 bases). The CDR3 length is 14 residues. The germline V gene has CDR1 SGHNT and CDR2 YYREEE (reference sequence). V was trimmed by 5 bases and J by 2 bases, leaving 10 bases between them.

J is TRBJ2-1 and V is TRBV9; 10 bases map to TRBD1. This CDR3 has 15 amino acids. Trimming cost V 5 bases and J 2 bases; bases outside gene matches: 4. Germline-derived CDR1 and CDR2 are SGDLS and YYNGEE. CDR3 coding DNA: TGTGCCAGCAGAGGACAGGGGGTCCCCTACAATGAGCAGTTCTTC. Residues: CASRGQGVPYNEQFF.

In this sample, this clone turned up a few times. The chain combines TRBV6-1 with TRBJ1-6; D is possibly TRBD1 (5 bases). CDR3 length equals 14 residues. Germline-derived CDR1 and CDR2 are MNHNS and SASEGT. V was shortened by 0 bases and J by 14 bases, with 14 bases between the two germline ends. The DNA for the CDR3 is TGTGCCAGCAGTGAAGCAAAGGGGAGATCCACCCTCCACTTT. Translated: CASSEAKGRSTLHF.

The gene calls are TRBV27 and TRBJ1-2; D is perhaps TRBD1 (5 bases). This CDR3 comprises 13 residues. Per germline, CDR1 MNHEY and CDR2 SMNVEV (reference sequence). Deletions cut 3 bases from V and 7 bases from J, with 12 bases between. CDR3: CASSLQGGLGYTF. The CDR3 DNA follows: TGTGCCAGCAGTTTGCAGGGAGGACTTGGCTACACCTTC.

The chain couples TRBV19 to TRBJ2-1, with 13 bases matching TRBD2. This CDR3 has 13 residues. Unmatched junction bases numbered 0, after V lost 8 bases and J lost 5 bases. Germline assignment: CDR1 LNHDA and CDR2 SQIVND (reference sequence). This CDR3 reads CASGLAGDNEQFF. As DNA, the CDR3 is TGTGCCAGTGGACTAGCGGGGGACAATGAGCAGTTCTTC.

The V gene is TRBV23-1, the J gene TRBJ1-1; D might be TRBD1 (6 bases). TRBV23-1 is an open reading frame, and its role is uncertain. The germline V and J ends were trimmed by 6 bases and 2 bases, with 19 bases remaining between them. This CDR3 contains 16 residues. CDR3 DNA: TGCGCCAGCAGCCCAGCGATAACAGGGATCAACACTGAAGCTTTCTTT. It is translated as CASSPAITGINTEAFF.

The chain links TRBV5-1 to TRBJ2-7, with D perhaps matching TRBD1 (5 bases). Trimming stripped 4 bases from V and 5 bases from J, with 13 bases between. The CDR3 extends over 13 amino acids. Germline loops: CDR1 SGHRS, CDR2 YFSETQ. The CDR3 sequence: CASSAPGADEQYF. CDR3 DNA sequence: TGCGCCAGCAGCGCGCCTGGGGCCGACGAGCAGTACTTC.

This clone was seen once. The J gene is TRBJ2-7, the V gene TRBV12-3 or TRBV12-4; D is unclear. The ends were cut back, 6 bases at V and 3 bases at J, with 9 bases in the middle. This CDR3 is built from 12 residues. The CDR3 bases are TGTGCCAGCAGGGGGATGGACTACGAGCAGTACTTC. It translates to CASRGMDYEQYF.

The rearrangement uses TRBV19 and TRBJ1-1; 8 bases align to TRBD1. Germline CDR1 and CDR2: LNHDA and SQIVND (reference sequence). The CDR3 length is 14 residues. Losses at the gene ends were 7 bases for V and 6 bases for J; bases not matched to a gene: 10. CDR3 in amino acids: CASTQDQGASEAFF. Written as DNA, the CDR3 is TGTGCCAGTACTCAGGATCAGGGGGCTTCTGAAGCTTTCTTT.

This chain links TRBV6-1 with TRBJ1-2; D uncertain. Germline CDR1 MNHNS, CDR2 SASEGT. The ends were cut back, 1 base at V and 13 bases at J, with 13 bases in the middle. The CDR3 sequence is 12 residues long. CDR3 in amino acids: CASSEGNLPGTF. The CDR3 region has the DNA TGTGCCAGCAGTGAAGGAAACCTTCCGGGCACCTTC.